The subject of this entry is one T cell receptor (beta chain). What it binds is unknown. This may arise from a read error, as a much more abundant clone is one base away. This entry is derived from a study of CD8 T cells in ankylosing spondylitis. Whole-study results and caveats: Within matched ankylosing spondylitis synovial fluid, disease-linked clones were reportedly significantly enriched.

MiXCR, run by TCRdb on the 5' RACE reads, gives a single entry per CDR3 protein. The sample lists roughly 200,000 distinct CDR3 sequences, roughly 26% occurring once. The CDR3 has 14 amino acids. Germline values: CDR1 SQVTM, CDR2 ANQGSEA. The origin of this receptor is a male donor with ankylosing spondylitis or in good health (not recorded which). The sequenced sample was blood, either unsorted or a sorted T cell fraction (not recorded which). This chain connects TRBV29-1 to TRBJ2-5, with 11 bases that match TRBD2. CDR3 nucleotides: TGCAGCGTACCCGGGACTAGCGGACAAGGGACCCAGTACTTC. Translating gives CSVPGTSGQGTQYF.